What follows are 27 T cell receptor beta chains derived from one specimen sequenced in a study of T cells in women clearing cervical HPV infection (dated by TCRdb to the late 2010s). The library relied on the immunoSEQ multiplex PCR assay. Imported from immuneACCESS, the table was reduced by TCRdb to in-frame sequences with V and J called. These copies leave out some clones; in studies compared against another copy, an unresolved V gene accounts for under half, and the cause of the remainder is not known. The data table for this sample lists fewer than 50,000 clones. The ten biggest clones cover 7.6% of the sample. Specimen: blood buffy coat. Every receptor here comes from a woman between 18 and 75 years old with a cervical HPV16 infection that either progressed to CIN3+ or cleared (not recorded which).

Concerning this clone: The CDR3 end falls 3 residues outside the read, so it is completed with the germline J gene. V gene TRBV19 combines with J gene TRBJ1-5, with TRBD1 matching over 7 bases. The CDR3 spans 15 residues. The germline CDR1 and CDR2 sequences are LNHDA and SQIVND (reference sequence). Trimming at V came to 5 bases and at J to 5 bases, leaving 9 bases not matched to a gene. The CDR3 region is CASSPRTGQDQPQHF. The DNA read from the CDR3 is TGTGCCAGTAGTCCCCGGACAGGTCAGGATCAGCCC.

Of note for this clone: The observed sequence ends 3 residues before the CDR3 terminus, with the missing tail filled in from the germline J gene. The rearrangement joins TRBV2 to TRBJ2-5; no definite D call. CDR1 and CDR2 from the germline V gene are SNHLY and FYNNEI. The CDR3 runs 13 residues. V was shortened by 2 bases and J by 5 bases, with 9 bases between the two germline ends. CDR3 sequence: CASSELSYETQYF. The CDR3 DNA, read in part, is TGTGCCAGCAGTGAACTGAGCTACGAGACC.

A note on this clone: The read ends 3 residues early relative to the CDR3; the germline J gene fills the gap. This chain connects TRBV29-1 to TRBJ1-1; 8 bases are shared with TRBD1. CDR3 length: 16 amino acids. With 5 bases clipped from V and 1 base from J, the junction kept 12 bases outside the gene matches. CDR1 is SQVTM and CDR2 is ANQGSEA in the germline V gene. CDR3 DNA (partial): TGCAGCGTTCTCCCGGACAGGGCCGGGGCGAACACTGAA. It encodes CSVLPDRAGANTE. The whole CDR3 protein is CSVLPDRAGANTEAFF.

As regards this clone: Read data end 3 residues before the CDR3 end; the end is taken from the germline J gene. V and J are TRBV20-1 and TRBJ1-4; the D gene is possibly TRBD1 (6 bases). Deletions cut 0 bases from V and 7 bases from J, with 12 bases between. Germline CDR1 and CDR2: DFQATT and SNEGSKA (reference sequence). The CDR3 has 14 amino acids. CDR3: CSAREQGKGEKLFF. The CDR3 bases that were read are TGCAGTGCTAGAGAACAGGGCAAGGGTGAAAAA.

To note about this clone: The read ends 3 residues shy of where the CDR3 ends; the end is completed using the germline J gene. This sequence joins TRBV5-5 and TRBJ2-3; 7 nucleotides agree with TRBD1. The CDR3 is made up of 14 amino acids. V shed 4 bases, J shed 2 bases, and the junction held 4 bases outside the gene matches. The germline CDR1 and CDR2 sequences are SGHKS and YYEKEE (reference sequence). CDR3 sequence: CASSLGTVTDTQYF. The sequenced CDR3 bases are TGTGCCAGCAGCCTAGGGACAGTCACAGATACG.

In regard to this clone: The read terminates 3 residues ahead of where the CDR3 ends, so the germline J gene completes it. This chain joins TRBV13 and TRBJ1-1; TRBD1 agrees at 10 bases. There are 12 residues in the CDR3. Germline V gene sequence: CDR1 PRHDT, CDR2 FYEKMQ (reference sequence). CDR3 bases read: TGTGCCAGCAGCCCGATGGGACAGGGG. Its protein product is CASSPMGQG. The complete CDR3 sequence is CASSPMGQGAFF.

As concerns this clone: Read coverage stops 3 residues before the CDR3 terminus; the germline J gene supplies the remainder. This chain connects TRBV14 to TRBJ2-7; D gene unclear. Looked up from germline, CDR1 is SGHDN and CDR2 is FVKESK. With 8 bases removed from V and 0 bases from J, the gap between germline ends came to 11 bases. This CDR3 comprises 13 residues. CDR3 DNA, as far as it was read: TGTGCCAGCCACGGGTCGTACTCCTACGAG. As protein: CASHGSYSYE. The entire CDR3 sequence reads CASHGSYSYEQYF. The full variable domain, in which reference TRBV14 and TRBJ2-7 provide the parts outside the CDR3, is EAGVTQFPSHSVIEKGQTVTLRCDPISGHDNLYWYRRVMGKEIKFLLHFVKESKQDESGMPNNRFLAERTGGTYSTLKVQPAELEDSGVYFCASHGSYSYEQYFGPGTRLTVT.

The CDR3 DNA, read in part, is TGTGCCAGCAGTTACCCGACAGCTAACTATGGC. It encodes CASSYPTANYG. The full CDR3 sequence reads CASSYPTANYGYTF. The rearrangement joins TRBV6-2 or TRBV6-3 to TRBJ1-2; tentative D call: TRBD1 (5 bases). The CDR3 end falls 3 residues outside the read, so it is completed with the germline J gene. The CDR3 runs to 14 residues. With 2 bases removed from V and 0 bases from J, the gap between germline ends came to 7 bases. CDR1 is MNHEY, CDR2 SVGEGT, per germline.

Notes on this clone: The observed sequence ends 3 residues before the CDR3 terminus, with the missing tail filled in from the germline J gene. The chain carries TRBV7-3 and TRBJ1-1; 7 bases are shared with TRBD1. CDR1 is SGHTA, CDR2 FQGTGA, per germline. This CDR3 comprises 13 residues. V trimming: 5 bases; J trimming: 5 bases; junction bases outside the gene matches: 5. Incomplete CDR3 DNA: TGTGCCAGCAGCGCCACAGGGGATACTGAA. Translation: CASSATGDTE. In full, the CDR3 is CASSATGDTEAFF.

Concerning this clone: The sequence runs out 3 residues before the end of the CDR3; the remainder is reconstructed from the germline J gene. The chain is built from TRBV12-3 or TRBV12-4 and TRBJ1-4; 7 nucleotides line up with TRBD1. Germline trimming cut 1 base from V and 4 bases from J; bases unmatched to any gene: 3. This CDR3 has 15 residues. CDR3 bases read: TGTGCCAGCAGTTTAGTACCAGGGGGTAATGAAAAA. Its protein is CASSLVPGGNEK. The full CDR3 sequence reads CASSLVPGGNEKLFF.

On this clone: The sequence runs out 3 residues before the end of the CDR3; the remainder is reconstructed from the germline J gene. The chain combines TRBV2 with TRBJ2-7; 7 bases are shared with TRBD2. Germline V lookup: CDR1 SNHLY, CDR2 FYNNEI. The V gene end was trimmed by 8 bases and the J gene end by 3 bases; junction bases not matched to a gene: 1. The CDR3 has 11 residues. The sequenced part of the CDR3 DNA is TGTGCCAGCTCGGGGGGCTACGAG. Amino acid sequence: CASSGGYE. The complete CDR3 reads CASSGGYEQYF.

A remark on this clone: From the germline J gene comes the end of the CDR3, since the read stops 3 residues before it. V and J are TRBV5-1 and TRBJ1-6, with 9 bases identical to TRBD1. The germline CDR1 and CDR2 sequences are SGHRS and YFSETQ. The V and J ends lost 0 bases and 7 bases, in that order; junction bases with no gene match: 2. There are 15 residues in the CDR3. CDR3: CASSLAGQGNSPLHF. CDR3 DNA, as far as it was read: TGCGCCAGCAGCTTGGCGGGACAGGGAAATTCACCC.

On this clone: The missing CDR3 end, 3 residues past where the read stops, is filled in from the germline J gene. The chain is built from TRBV18 and TRBJ1-2; TRBD1 might be the D (6 bases). The CDR3 consists of 13 residues. Germline V gene lookup returns CDR1 KGHSH and CDR2 LQKENI. Deletions cut 4 bases from V and 1 base from J, with 7 bases between. CDR3 bases read: TGTGCCAGCTCACGACAGGATAACTATGGC. Its protein product is CASSRQDNYG. The full CDR3 protein reads CASSRQDNYGYTF.

In regard to this clone: The sequence runs out 3 residues before the end of the CDR3; the remainder is reconstructed from the germline J gene. V gene TRBV10-3 combines with J gene TRBJ1-2; TRBD1 agrees at 8 bases. The CDR3 has 17 amino acids. Germline V gene sequence: CDR1 ENHRY, CDR2 SYGVKD. The CDR3 loop reads CAISESESGGAGGGYTF. Partial CDR3 DNA: TGTGCCATCAGTGAGTCAGAGTCAGGGGGCGCTGGGGGAGGC.

This CDR3 reads CASSPASQGDMNTEAFF. Incomplete CDR3 DNA: TGTGCCAGCTCCCCAGCCTCGCAGGGGGATATGAACACTGAA. The chain has TRBV18 and TRBJ1-1; 7 bases line up with TRBD1. Read data end 3 residues before the CDR3 end; the end is taken from the germline J gene. The CDR3 is 17 residues long. Germline assignment: CDR1 KGHSH and CDR2 LQKENI. V trimming: 6 bases; J trimming: 0 bases; junction bases outside the gene matches: 13. The variable domain in full, with the rest retrieved from reference TRBV18 and TRBJ1-1, is NAGVMQNPRHLVRRRGQEARLRCSPMKGHSHVYWYRQLPEEGLKFMVYLQKENIIDESGMPKERFSAEFPKEGPSILRIQQVVRGDSAAYFCASSPASQGDMNTEAFFGQGTRLTVV.

The CDR3 spells CASSPRGLNTEAFF. Incomplete CDR3 DNA: TGTGCCAGCAGCCCGCGTGGACTTAACACTGAA. This chain uses TRBV11-1 with TRBJ1-1, with no clear D. The read ends 3 residues shy of where the CDR3 ends; the end is completed using the germline J gene. With 5 bases removed from V and 2 bases from J, the gap between germline ends came to 12 bases. The CDR3 is made up of 14 amino acids. CDR1 and CDR2 (germline): SGHAT, FQDESV (reference sequence).

A remark on this clone: The read terminates 3 residues ahead of where the CDR3 ends, so the germline J gene completes it. V is TRBV19 and J is TRBJ1-5, with 9 bases fitting TRBD1. CDR3 length: 15 residues. Per germline, CDR1 LNHDA and CDR2 SQIVND (reference sequence). V was clipped by 4 bases and J by 6 bases; unmatched bases: 7. CDR3 sequence reads: CASSRLQGAGQPQHF. The CDR3 DNA, read in part, is TGTGCCAGTAGTAGACTACAGGGGGCAGGTCAGCCC.

CDR3 DNA, as far as it was read: TGCAGCGTTATAGGACAGAACACCGGGGAG. Its protein product is CSVIGQNTGE. The whole CDR3 region reads CSVIGQNTGELFF. The gene calls are TRBV29-1 and TRBJ2-2, with D possibly matching TRBD1 (5 bases). Read data end 3 residues before the CDR3 end; the end is taken from the germline J gene. Germline values: CDR1 SQVTM, CDR2 ANQGSEA. The V end lost 5 bases, the J end lost 1 base, and 8 bases lay between the germline ends. The CDR3 runs to 13 residues.

Details on this clone: The CDR3 end falls 3 residues outside the read, so it is completed with the germline J gene. The chain has TRBV7-3 and TRBJ2-3; 12 positions match TRBD2. Germline CDR1 and CDR2: SGHTA and FQGTGA. V was clipped by 4 bases and J by 0 bases; unmatched bases: 2. CDR3 size: 16 residues. This CDR3 reads CASSSGTSGSTDTQYF. The sequenced part of the CDR3 DNA is TGTGCCAGCAGCTCCGGGACTAGCGGGAGCACAGATACG.

The covered CDR3 bases are TGTGCCAGCAGTCCCCTAGCGGGGGGGGCGGATACG. Protein sequence: CASSPLAGGADT. The full CDR3 protein is CASSPLAGGADTQYF. The V and J genes are TRBV6-4 and TRBJ2-3, with TRBD2 identical over 12 bases. The read comes to an end 3 residues before the CDR3 does, leaving the germline J gene to fill in the end. CDR1 MRHNA and CDR2 SNTAGT come from the germline V gene. Losses at the gene ends were 5 bases for V and 6 bases for J; bases not matched to a gene: 6. The CDR3 contains 15 residues.

CDR3 loop: CASSQRGNREAFF. The CDR3 DNA, read in part, is TGCGCCAGCAGTCAGAGGGGGAACAGGGAA. The rearrangement uses TRBV23-1 and TRBJ1-1; D is possibly TRBD1 (6 bases). The CDR3 end falls 3 residues outside the read, so it is completed with the germline J gene. TRBV23-1 is annotated as an ORF whose role is uncertain. This CDR3 has 13 amino acids.

Partial CDR3 DNA: TGTGCCAGCAGCTTAGGACTAGCGGAAGGGGTT. Translated, it gives CASSLGLAEGV. The full CDR3 is CASSLGLAEGVQYF. This sequence joins TRBV7-2 and TRBJ2-4; TRBD2 agrees at 9 bases. The CDR3 end lies 3 residues beyond the end of the read and is filled in from the germline J gene. The CDR3 covers 14 residues. The germline V gene encodes CDR1 SGHTA and CDR2 FQGNSA.

In the case of this clone: The CDR3 end lies 3 residues beyond the end of the read and is filled in from the germline J gene. The rearrangement uses TRBV30 and TRBJ2-5, with 7 bases aligning to TRBD1. This CDR3 has 15 residues. V shed 0 bases and J 5 bases; nucleotides not matched to a gene: 9. Germline values: CDR1 GTSNPN, CDR2 SVGIG (reference sequence). Partial CDR3 DNA: TGTGCCTGGAGTGTACGATCGGGCAGGGGGGAGACC. Translating it yields CAWSVRSGRGET. Given in full, the CDR3 is CAWSVRSGRGETQYF. Drawing the rest from reference TRBV30 and TRBJ2-5, the complete variable domain is SQTIHQWPATLVQPVGSPLSLECTVEGTSNPNLYWYRQAAGRGLQLLFYSVGIGQISSEVPQNLSASRPQDRQFILSSKKLLLSDSGFYLCAWSVRSGRGETQYFGPGTRLLVL.

On this clone itself: The CDR3 end is not reached by the read, which stops 3 residues before it; the germline J gene fills it in. This chain uses TRBV10-1 with TRBJ2-1; perhaps TRBD1 as D (5 bases). This CDR3 region has 14 residues. Germline CDR1 WNHNN, CDR2 SYGVQD (reference sequence). The V and J ends lost 6 bases and 4 bases respectively, with 13 bases between them. CDR3 DNA, as far as it was read: TGCGCCAGCAGCCCCGACCGACAGTACAATGAG. It specifies CASSPDRQYNE. The CDR3 in full is CASSPDRQYNEQFF.

As regards this clone: Read coverage stops 3 residues before the CDR3 terminus; the germline J gene supplies the remainder. The chain has TRBV7-9 and TRBJ1-4; D possibly corresponds to TRBD1 (6 bases). With 5 bases removed from V and 4 bases from J, the gap between germline ends came to 14 bases. CDR1 and CDR2 (germline): SEHNR, FQNEAQ (reference sequence). There are 15 residues in the CDR3. The CDR3 loop reads CASSEVTGLNEKLFF. The DNA read from the CDR3 is TGTGCCAGCAGCGAAGTGACAGGCCTTAATGAAAAA. Variable domain in full (rest from reference TRBV7-9 and TRBJ1-4): DTGVSQNPRHKITKRGQNVTFRCDPISEHNRLYWYRQTLGQGPEFLTYFQNEAQLEKSRLLSDRFSAERPKGSFSTLEIQRTEQGDSAMYLCASSEVTGLNEKLFFGSGTQLSVL.

In regard to this clone: Coverage ceases 3 residues before the CDR3 finishes, and the germline J gene fills in the end. This chain uses TRBV6-1 with TRBJ2-5; D is unresolved. CDR3 size: 14 residues. CDR1 and CDR2 from the germline V gene are MNHNS and SASEGT. Trimming removed 4 bases from V and 5 bases from J, with 14 bases in between. The CDR3 bases that were read are TGTGCCAGCAGTGGCCGACACGGCCGGGAGACC. It specifies CASSGRHGRET. The entire CDR3 sequence reads CASSGRHGRETQYF.

The CDR3 bases that were read are TGTGCCAGTAGTATAGTACAGGTTGGCAATCAGCCC. Amino acids: CASSIVQVGNQP. The whole CDR3 region reads CASSIVQVGNQPQHF. The V gene is TRBV19, the J gene TRBJ1-5, with a tentative D call TRBD1 (5 bases). The CDR3 goes on 3 residues after the read ends, and that part is filled in from the germline J gene. Trimming shortened V by 1 base and J by 2 bases, and 9 bases separated the two germline ends. The germline gives CDR1 LNHDA, CDR2 SQIVND (reference sequence). The CDR3 sequence is 15 residues long.